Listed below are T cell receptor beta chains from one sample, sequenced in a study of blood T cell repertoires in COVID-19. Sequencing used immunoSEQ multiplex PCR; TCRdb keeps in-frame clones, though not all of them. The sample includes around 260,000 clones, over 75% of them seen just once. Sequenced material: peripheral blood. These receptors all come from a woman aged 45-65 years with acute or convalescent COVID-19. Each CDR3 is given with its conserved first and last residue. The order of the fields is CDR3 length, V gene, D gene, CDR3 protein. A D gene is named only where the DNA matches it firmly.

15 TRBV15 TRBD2 CATSRVSGSTGELFF
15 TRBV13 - CASSFREENTDTQYF
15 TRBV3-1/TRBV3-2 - CASDEASGLQETQYF
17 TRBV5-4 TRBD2 CASSSTSGSLGTDTQYF
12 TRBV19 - CASSIANYGYTF
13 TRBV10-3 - CATTGGNTDTQYF
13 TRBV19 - CASSIDLISGYTF
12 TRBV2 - CASSETGQPQHF
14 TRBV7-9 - CASSQSGGGEKLFF
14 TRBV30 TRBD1 CAWSKAGGDTEAFF
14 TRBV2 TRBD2 CASSLPTSGVAQYF
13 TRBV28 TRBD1 CASGRTGGNGYTF
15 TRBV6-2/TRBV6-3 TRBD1 CASGPPGQGAKKLFF
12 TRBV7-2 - CASSIITDTQYF
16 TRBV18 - CASSERWNSGANVLTF
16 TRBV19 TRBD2 CASSPRRGLADYEQYF
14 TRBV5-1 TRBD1 CASSVGQGEETQYF
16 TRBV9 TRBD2 CASSVVSGSKTGELFF
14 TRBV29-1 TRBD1 CSGKGGTGTYEQYF
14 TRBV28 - CASGTGTVYNEQFF
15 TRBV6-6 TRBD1 CASSYANRGDQPQHF
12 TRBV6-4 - CASSKGAGGYTF
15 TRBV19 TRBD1 CASSVTGGASTEAFF
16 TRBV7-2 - CASSLTLARTNNEQFF
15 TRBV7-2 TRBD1 CASSARTGSHNEQFF
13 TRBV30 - CAWSERRNQPQHF